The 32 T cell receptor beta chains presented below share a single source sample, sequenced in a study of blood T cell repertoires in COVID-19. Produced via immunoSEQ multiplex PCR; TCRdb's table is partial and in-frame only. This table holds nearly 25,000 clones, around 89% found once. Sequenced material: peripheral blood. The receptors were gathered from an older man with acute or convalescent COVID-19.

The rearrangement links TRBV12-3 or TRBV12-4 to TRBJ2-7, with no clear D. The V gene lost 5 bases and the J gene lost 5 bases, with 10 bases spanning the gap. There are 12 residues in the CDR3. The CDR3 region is CASSILRDEQYF. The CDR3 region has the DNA TGTGCCAGCAGTATTCTCCGCGACGAGCAGTACTTC.

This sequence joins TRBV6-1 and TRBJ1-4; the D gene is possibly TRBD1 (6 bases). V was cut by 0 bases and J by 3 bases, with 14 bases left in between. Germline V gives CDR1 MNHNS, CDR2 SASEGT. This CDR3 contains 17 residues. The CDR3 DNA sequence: TGTGCCAGCAGTGAAGCACACGGGCAGGGGTCTAATGAAAAACTGTTTTTT. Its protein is CASSEAHGQGSNEKLFF.

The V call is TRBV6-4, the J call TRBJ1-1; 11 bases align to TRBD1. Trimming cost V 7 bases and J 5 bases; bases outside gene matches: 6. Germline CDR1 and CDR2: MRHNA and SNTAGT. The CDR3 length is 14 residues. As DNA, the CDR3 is TGTGCCAGCACGGCCGGGACAGGGGGGACTGAAGCTTTCTTT. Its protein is CASTAGTGGTEAFF.

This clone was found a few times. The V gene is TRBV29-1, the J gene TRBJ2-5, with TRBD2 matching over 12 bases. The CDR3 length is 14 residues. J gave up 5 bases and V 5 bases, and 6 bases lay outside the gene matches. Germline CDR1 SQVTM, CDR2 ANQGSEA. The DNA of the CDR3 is TGCAGCGTTATGACTAGCGGGAGTACTGAGACCCAGTACTTC. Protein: CSVMTSGSTETQYF. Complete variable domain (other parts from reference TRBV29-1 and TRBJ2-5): SAVISQKPSRDICQRGTSLTIQCQVDSQVTMMFWYRQQPGQSLTLIATANQGSEATYESGFVIDKFPISRPNLTFSTLTVSNMSPEDSSIYLCSVMTSGSTETQYFGPGTRLLVL.

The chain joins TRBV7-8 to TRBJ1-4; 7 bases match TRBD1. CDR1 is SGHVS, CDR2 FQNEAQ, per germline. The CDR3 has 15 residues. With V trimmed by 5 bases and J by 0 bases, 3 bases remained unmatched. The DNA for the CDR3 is TGTGCCAGCAGCGTGACAGGGTCAACTAATGAAAAACTGTTTTTT. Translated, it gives CASSVTGSTNEKLFF.

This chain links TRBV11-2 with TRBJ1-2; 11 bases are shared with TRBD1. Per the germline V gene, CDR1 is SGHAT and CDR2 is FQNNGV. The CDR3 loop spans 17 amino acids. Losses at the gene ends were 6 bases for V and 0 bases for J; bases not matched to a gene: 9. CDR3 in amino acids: CASRALGDRGANYGYTF. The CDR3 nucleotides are TGTGCCAGCAGAGCCCTGGGGGACAGGGGGGCTAACTATGGCTACACCTTC.

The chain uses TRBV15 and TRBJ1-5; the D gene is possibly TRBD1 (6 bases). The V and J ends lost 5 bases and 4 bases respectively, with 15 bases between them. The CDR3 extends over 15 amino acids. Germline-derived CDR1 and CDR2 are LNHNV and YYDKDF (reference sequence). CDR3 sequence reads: CATSPTGPSNQPQHF. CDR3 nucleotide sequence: TGTGCCACCAGCCCGACAGGCCCATCTAATCAGCCCCAGCATTTT. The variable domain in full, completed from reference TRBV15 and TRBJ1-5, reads DAMVIQNPRYQVTQFGKPVTLSCSQTLNHNVMYWYQQKSSQAPKLLFHYYDKDFNNEADTPDNFQSRRPNTSFCFLDIRSPGLGDTAMYLCATSPTGPSNQPQHFGDGTRLSIL.

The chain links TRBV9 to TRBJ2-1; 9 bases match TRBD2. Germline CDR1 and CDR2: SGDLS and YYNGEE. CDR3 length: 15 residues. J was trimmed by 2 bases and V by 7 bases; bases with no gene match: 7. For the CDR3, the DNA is TGTGCCAGCTCGCGGGGGGGGAGCACCTACAATGAGCAGTTCTTC. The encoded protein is CASSRGGSTYNEQFF.

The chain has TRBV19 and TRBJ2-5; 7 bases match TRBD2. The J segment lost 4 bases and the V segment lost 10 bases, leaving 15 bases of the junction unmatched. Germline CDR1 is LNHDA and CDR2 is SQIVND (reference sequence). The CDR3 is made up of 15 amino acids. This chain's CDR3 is CATSPSGGFGETQYF. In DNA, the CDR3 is TGTGCCACCTCCCCATCGGGGGGATTCGGAGAGACCCAGTACTTC.

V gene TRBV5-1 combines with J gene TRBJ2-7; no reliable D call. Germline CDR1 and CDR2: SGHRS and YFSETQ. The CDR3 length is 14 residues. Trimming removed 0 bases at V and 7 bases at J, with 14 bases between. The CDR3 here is CASSLASAAGEQYF. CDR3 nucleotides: TGCGCCAGCAGCTTGGCGTCTGCAGCAGGAGAGCAGTACTTC.

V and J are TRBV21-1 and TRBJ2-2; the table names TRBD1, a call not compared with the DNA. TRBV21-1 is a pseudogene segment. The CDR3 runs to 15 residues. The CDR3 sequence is CASSKGQTNTGELFF. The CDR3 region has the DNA TGTGCCAGCAGCAAGGGACAGACGAACACCGGGGAGCTGTTTTTT.

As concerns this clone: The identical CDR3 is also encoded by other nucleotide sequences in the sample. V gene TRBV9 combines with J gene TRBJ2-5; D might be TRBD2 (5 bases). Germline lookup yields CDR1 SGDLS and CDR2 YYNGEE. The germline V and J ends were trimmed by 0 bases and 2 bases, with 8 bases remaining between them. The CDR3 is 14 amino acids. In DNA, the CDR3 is TGTGCCAGCAGCGTAGAGGGAGATCAAGAGACCCAGTACTTC. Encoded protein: CASSVEGDQETQYF.

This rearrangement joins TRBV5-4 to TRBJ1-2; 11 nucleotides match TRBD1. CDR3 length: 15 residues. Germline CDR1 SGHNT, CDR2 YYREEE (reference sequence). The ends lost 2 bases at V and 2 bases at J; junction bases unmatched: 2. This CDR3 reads CASSLGTGGNYGYTF. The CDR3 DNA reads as TGTGCCAGCAGCTTAGGGACAGGGGGGAACTATGGCTACACCTTC.

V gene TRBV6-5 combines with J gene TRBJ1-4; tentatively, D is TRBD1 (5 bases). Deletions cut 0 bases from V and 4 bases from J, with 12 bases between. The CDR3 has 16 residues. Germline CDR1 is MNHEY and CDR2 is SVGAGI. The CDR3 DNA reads TGTGCCAGCAGTTACTCTGCCAGGGTTGATAATGAAAAACTGTTTTTT. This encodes CASSYSARVDNEKLFF.

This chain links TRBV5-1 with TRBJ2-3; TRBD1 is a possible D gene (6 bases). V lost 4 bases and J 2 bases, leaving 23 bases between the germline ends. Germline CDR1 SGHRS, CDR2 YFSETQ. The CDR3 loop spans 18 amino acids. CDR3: CASSIGTWRQMATDTQYF. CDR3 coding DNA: TGCGCCAGCAGCATCGGGACATGGCGTCAGATGGCCACAGATACGCAGTATTTT.

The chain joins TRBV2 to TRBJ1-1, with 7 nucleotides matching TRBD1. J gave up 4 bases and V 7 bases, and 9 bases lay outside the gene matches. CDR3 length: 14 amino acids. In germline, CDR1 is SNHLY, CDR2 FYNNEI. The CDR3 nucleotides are TGTGCCAGCAATAGGGGGAGACAGGGCACTGAAGCTTTCTTT. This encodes CASNRGRQGTEAFF. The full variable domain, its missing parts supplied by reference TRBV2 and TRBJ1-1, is EPEVTQTPSHQVTQMGQEVILRCVPISNHLYFYWYRQILGQKVEFLVSFYNNEISEKSEIFDDQFSVERPDGSNFTLKIRSTKLEDSAMYFCASNRGRQGTEAFFGQGTRLTVV.

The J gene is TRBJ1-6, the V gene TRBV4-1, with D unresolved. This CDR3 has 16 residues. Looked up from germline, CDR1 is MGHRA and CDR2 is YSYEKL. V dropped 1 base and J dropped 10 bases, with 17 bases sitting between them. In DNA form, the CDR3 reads TGCGCCAGCAGCCAAGCCGGGAGGCAAAGGAGGTCACCCCTCCACTTT. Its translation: CASSQAGRQRRSPLHF.

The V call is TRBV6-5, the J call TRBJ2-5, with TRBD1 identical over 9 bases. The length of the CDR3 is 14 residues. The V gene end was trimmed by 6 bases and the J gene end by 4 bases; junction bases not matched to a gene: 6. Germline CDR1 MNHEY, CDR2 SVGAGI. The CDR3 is CASRPQGARETQYF. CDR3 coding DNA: TGTGCCAGCAGACCACAGGGGGCGAGAGAGACCCAGTACTTC.

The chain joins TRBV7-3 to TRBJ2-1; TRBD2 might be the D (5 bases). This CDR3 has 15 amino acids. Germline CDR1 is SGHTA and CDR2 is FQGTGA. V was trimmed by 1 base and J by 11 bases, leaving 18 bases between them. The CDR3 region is CASSLRSPSAGKQFF. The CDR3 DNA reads TGTGCCAGCAGCTTAAGAAGCCCGAGCGCGGGTAAGCAGTTCTTC.

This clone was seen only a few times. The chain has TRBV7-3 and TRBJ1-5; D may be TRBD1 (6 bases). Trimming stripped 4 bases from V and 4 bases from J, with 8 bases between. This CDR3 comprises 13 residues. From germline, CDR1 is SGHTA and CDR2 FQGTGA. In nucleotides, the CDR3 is TGTGCCAGCAGCTCAGGGGCGAATCAGCCCCAGCATTTT. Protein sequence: CASSSGANQPQHF.

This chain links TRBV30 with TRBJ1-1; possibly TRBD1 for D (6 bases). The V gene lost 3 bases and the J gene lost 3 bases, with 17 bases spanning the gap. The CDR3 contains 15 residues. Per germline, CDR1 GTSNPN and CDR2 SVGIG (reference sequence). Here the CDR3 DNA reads TGTGCCTGGAGAACAGGGACTATGGTAGACACTGAAGCTTTCTTT. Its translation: CAWRTGTMVDTEAFF.

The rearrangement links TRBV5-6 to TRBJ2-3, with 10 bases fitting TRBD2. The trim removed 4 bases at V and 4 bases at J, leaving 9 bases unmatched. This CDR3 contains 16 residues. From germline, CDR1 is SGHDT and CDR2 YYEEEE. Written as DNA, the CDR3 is TGTGCCAGCAGCCCGTGGGCTAGCGGGGGCCCAGATACGCAGTATTTT. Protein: CASSPWASGGPDTQYF.

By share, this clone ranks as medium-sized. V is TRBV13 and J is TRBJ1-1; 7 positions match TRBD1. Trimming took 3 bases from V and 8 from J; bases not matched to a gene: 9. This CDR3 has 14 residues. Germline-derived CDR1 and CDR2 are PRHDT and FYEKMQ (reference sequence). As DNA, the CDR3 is TGTGCCAGCAGCTTCCAACGACAGGGATCCGAAGCTTTCTTT. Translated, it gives CASSFQRQGSEAFF.

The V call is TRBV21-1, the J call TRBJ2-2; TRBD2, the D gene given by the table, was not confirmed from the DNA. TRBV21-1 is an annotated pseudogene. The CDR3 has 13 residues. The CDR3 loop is CASSKRGERGAVF. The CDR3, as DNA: TGTGCCAGCAGCAAACGTGGTGAGCGGGGAGCTGTTTTT.

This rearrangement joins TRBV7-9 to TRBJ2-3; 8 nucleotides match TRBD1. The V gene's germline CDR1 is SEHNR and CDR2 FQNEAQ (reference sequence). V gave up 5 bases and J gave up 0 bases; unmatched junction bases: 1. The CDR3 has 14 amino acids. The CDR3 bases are TGTGCCAGCAGCGGACAGGGAAGCACAGATACGCAGTATTTT. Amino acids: CASSGQGSTDTQYF.

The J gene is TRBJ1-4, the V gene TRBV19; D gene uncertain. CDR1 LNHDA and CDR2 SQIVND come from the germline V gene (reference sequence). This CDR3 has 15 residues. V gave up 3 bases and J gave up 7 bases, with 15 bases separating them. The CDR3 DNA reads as TGTGCCAGTAGTATGGCGGCCGCGGGGAGTGAAAAACTGTTTTTT. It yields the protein CASSMAAAGSEKLFF.

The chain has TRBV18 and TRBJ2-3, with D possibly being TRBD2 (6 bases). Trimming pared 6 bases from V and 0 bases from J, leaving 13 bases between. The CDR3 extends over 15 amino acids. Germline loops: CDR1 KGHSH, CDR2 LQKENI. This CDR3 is CASSPWRGSTDTQYF. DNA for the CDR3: TGTGCCAGCTCCCCGTGGCGGGGTAGCACAGATACGCAGTATTTT.

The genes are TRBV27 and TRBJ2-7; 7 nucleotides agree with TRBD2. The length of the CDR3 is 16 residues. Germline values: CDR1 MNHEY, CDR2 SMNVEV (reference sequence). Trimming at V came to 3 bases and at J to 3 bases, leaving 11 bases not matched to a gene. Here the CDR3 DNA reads TGTGCCAGCAGTTTTAGTTCTCCGGGAGGCGACTACGAGCAGTACTTC. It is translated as CASSFSSPGGDYEQYF.

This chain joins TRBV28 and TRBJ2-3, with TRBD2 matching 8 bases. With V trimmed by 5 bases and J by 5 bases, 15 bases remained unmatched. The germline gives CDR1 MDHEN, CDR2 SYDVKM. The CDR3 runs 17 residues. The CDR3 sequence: CASSPVGRAGVVDTQYF. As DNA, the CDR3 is TGTGCCAGCAGTCCCGTGGGACGAGCGGGGGTAGTAGATACGCAGTATTTT.

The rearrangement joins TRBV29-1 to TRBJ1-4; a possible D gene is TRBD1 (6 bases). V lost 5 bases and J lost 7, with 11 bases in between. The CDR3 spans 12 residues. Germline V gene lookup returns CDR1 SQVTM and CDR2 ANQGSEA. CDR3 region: CSVSQGIEKLFF. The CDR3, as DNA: TGCAGCGTTTCACAGGGAATTGAAAAACTGTTTTTT.

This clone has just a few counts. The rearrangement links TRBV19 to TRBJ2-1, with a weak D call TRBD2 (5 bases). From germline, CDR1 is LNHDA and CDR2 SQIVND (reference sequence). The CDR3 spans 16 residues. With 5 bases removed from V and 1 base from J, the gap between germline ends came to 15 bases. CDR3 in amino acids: CASSPPGVASYNEQFF. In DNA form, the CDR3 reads TGTGCCAGTAGTCCGCCCGGAGTAGCGTCCTACAATGAGCAGTTCTTC.

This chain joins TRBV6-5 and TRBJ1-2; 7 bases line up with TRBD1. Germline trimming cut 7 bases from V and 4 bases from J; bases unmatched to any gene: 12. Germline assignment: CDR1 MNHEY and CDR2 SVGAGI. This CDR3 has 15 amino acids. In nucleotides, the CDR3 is TGTGCCAGCACCAGGACAGGAGGGTCCGGCTATGGCTACACCTTC. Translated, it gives CASTRTGGSGYGYTF.